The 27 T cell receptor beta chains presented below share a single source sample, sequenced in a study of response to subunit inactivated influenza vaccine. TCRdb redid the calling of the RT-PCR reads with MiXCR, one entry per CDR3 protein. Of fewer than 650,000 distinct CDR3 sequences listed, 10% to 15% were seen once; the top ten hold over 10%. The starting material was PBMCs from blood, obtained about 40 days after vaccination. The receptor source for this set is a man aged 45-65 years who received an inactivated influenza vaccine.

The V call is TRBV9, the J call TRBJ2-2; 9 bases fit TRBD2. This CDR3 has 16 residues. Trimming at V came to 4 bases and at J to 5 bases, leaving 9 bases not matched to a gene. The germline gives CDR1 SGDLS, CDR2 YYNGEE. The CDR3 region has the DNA TGTGCCAGCAGCCCGGATAGCGGGAGAATTACCGGGGAGCTGTTTTTT. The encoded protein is CASSPDSGRITGELFF.

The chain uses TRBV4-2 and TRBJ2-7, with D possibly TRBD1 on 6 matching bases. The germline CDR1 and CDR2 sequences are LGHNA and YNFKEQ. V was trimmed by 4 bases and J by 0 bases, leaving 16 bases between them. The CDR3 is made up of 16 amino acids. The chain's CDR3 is CASSRPGQFSSYEQYF. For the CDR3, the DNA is TGTGCCAGCAGCCGACCCGGACAGTTCAGCTCCTACGAGCAGTACTTC.

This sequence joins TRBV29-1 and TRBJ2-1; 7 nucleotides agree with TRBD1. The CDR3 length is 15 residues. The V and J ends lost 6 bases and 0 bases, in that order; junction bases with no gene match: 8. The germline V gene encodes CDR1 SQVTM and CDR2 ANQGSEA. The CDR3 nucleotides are TGCAGCGTGAAGGGACAGATAAGCTCCTACAATGAGCAGTTCTTC. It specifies CSVKGQISSYNEQFF.

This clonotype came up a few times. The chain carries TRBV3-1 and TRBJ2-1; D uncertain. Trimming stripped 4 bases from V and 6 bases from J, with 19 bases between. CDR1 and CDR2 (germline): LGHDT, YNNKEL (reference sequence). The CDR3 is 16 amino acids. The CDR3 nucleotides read TGTGCCAGCAGCCGGGTGGTGAGTGTCAGTGGCAATGAGCAGTTCTTC. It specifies CASSRVVSVSGNEQFF.

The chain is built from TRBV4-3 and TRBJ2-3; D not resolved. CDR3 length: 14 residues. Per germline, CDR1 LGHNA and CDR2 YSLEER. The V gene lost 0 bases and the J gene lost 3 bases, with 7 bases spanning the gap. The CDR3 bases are TGCGCCAGCAGCCAAGACGTAGATACAGATACGCAGTATTTT. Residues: CASSQDVDTDTQYF.

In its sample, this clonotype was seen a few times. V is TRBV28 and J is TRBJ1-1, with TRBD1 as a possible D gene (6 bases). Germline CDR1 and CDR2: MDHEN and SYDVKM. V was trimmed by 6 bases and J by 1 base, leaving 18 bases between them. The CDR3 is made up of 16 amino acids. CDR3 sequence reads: CASRRPRGRGNTEAFF. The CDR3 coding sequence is TGTGCCAGCAGAAGGCCCAGGGGTCGGGGGAACACTGAAGCTTTCTTT.

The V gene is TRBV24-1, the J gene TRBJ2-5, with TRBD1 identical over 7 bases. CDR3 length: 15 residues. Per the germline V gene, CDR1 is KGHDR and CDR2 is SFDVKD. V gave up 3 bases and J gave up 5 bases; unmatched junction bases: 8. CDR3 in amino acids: CATSDNIGTVETQYF. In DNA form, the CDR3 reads TGTGCCACCAGTGATAATATCGGGACAGTTGAGACCCAGTACTTC.

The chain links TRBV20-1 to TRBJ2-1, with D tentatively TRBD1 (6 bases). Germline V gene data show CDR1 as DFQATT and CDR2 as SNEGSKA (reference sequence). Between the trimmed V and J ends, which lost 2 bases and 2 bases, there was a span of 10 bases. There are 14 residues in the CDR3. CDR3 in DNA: TGCAGTGCTAGAAAGGGGGTTGCCTACAATGAGCAGTTCTTC. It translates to CSARKGVAYNEQFF.

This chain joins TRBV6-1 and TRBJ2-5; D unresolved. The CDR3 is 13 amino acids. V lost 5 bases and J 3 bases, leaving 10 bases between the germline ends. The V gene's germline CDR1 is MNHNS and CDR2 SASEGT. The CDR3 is CASSNYREETQYF. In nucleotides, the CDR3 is TGTGCCAGCAGTAATTACAGAGAAGAGACCCAGTACTTC.

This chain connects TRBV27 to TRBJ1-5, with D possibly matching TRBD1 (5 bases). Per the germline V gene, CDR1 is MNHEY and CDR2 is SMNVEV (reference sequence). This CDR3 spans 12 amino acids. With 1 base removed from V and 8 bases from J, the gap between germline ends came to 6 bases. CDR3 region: CASSLLGEPQHF. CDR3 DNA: TGTGCCAGCAGTTTATTAGGGGAGCCCCAGCATTTT.

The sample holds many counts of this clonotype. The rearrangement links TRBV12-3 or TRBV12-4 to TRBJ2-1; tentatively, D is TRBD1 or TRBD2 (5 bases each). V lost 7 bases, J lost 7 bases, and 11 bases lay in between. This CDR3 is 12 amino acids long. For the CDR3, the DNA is TGTGCCAGCAATGGGGGTAAAAATGAGCAGTTCTTC. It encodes CASNGGKNEQFF.

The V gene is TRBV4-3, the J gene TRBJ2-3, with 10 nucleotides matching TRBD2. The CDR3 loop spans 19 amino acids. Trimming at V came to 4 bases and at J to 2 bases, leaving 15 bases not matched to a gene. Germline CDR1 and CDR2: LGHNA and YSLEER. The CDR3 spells CASSRMAQAGGRVTDTQYF. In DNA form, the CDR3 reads TGCGCCAGCAGCCGAATGGCGCAAGCGGGAGGGAGAGTCACAGATACGCAGTATTTT.

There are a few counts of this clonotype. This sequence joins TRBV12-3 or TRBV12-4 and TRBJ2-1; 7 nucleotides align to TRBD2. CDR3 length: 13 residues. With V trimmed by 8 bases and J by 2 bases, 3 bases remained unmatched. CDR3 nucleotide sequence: TGTGCCAGCGGCGGGGGACCCTACAATGAGCAGTTCTTC. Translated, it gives CASGGGPYNEQFF.

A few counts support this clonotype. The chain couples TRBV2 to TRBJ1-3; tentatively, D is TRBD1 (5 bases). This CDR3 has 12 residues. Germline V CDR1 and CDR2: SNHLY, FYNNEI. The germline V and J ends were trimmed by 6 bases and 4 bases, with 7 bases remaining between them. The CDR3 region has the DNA TGTGCCAGCAGCAGGGAAGGAAACACCATATATTTT. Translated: CASSREGNTIYF.

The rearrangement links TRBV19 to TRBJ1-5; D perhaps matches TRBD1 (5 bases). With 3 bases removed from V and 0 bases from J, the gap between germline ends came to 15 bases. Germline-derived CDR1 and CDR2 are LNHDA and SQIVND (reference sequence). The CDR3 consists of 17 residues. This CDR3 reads CASSMGGGLDSNQPQHF. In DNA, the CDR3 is TGTGCCAGTAGTATGGGGGGAGGGCTTGATAGCAATCAGCCCCAGCATTTT.

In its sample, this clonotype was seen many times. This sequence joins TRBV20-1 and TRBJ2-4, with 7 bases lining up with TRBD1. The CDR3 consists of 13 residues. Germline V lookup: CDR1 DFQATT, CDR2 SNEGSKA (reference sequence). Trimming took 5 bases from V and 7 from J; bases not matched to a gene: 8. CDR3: CSAVPGTDNIQYF. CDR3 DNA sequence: TGCAGTGCTGTTCCCGGGACAGATAACATTCAGTACTTC.

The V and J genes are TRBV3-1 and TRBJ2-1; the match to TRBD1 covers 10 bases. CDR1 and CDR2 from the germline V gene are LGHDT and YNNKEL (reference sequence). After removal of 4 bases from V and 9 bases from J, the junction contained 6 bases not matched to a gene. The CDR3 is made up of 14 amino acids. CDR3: CASSPGQGRFEQFF. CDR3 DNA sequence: TGTGCCAGCAGCCCGGGACAGGGGCGCTTTGAGCAGTTCTTC.

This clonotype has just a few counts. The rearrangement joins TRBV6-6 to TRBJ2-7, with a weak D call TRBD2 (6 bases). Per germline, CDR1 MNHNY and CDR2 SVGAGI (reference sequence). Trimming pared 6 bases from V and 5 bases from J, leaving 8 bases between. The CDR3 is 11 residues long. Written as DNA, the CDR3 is TGTGCCAGCAGCCGGGAGCACGAGCAGTACTTC. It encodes CASSREHEQYF.

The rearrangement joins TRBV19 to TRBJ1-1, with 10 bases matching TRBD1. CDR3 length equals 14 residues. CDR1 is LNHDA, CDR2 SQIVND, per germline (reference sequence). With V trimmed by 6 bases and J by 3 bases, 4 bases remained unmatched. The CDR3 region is CASRTGGGYTEAFF. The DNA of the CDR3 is TGTGCCAGTAGGACAGGGGGCGGGTACACTGAAGCTTTCTTT.

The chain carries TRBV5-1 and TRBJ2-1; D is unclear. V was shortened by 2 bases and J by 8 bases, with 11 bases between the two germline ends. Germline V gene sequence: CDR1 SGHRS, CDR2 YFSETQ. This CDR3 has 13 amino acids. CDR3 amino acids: CASSFMGNYEQFF. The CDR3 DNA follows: TGCGCCAGCAGCTTTATGGGTAACTATGAGCAGTTCTTC.

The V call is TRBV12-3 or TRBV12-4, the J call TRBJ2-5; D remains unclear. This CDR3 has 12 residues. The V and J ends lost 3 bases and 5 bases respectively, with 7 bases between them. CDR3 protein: CASSFLRETQYF. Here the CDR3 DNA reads TGTGCCAGCAGTTTTCTAAGGGAGACCCAGTACTTC.

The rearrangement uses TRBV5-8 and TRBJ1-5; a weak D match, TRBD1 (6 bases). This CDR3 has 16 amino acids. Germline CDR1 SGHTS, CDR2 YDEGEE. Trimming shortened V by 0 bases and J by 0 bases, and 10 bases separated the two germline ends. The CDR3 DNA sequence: TGTGCCAGCAGCTTGGACAGGGCGAGTAGCAATCAGCCCCAGCATTTT. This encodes CASSLDRASSNQPQHF.

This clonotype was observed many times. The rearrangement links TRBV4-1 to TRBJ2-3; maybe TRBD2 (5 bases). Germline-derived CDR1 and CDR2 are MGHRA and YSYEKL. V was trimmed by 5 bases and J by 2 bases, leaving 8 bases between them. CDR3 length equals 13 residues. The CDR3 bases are TGCGCCAGCAGCAGCCGGGACACAGATACGCAGTATTTT. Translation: CASSSRDTDTQYF.

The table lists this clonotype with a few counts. The CDR3 spells CASSLDSGWETQYF. In DNA form, the CDR3 reads TGTGCCAGCAGCTTGGATTCAGGCTGGGAGACCCAGTACTTC. The chain is built from TRBV5-6 and TRBJ2-5; no firm D call. V lost 0 bases to trimming and J lost 5 bases, with 11 bases between them. The CDR3 runs to 14 residues. CDR1 SGHDT and CDR2 YYEEEE come from the germline V gene.

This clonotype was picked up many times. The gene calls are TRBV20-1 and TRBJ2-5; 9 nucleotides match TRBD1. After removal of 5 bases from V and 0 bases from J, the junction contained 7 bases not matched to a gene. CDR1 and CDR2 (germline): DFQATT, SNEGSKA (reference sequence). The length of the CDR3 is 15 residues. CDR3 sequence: CSASGTGHHQETQYF. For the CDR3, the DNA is TGCAGTGCTTCCGGGACAGGGCATCACCAAGAGACCCAGTACTTC.

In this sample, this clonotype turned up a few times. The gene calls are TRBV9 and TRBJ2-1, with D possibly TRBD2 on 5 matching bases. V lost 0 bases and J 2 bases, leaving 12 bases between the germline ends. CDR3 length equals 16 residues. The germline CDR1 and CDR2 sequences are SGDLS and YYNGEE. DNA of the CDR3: TGTGCCAGCAGCGTAGCCCCGGGAAGGACCTACAATGAGCAGTTCTTC. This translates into CASSVAPGRTYNEQFF.

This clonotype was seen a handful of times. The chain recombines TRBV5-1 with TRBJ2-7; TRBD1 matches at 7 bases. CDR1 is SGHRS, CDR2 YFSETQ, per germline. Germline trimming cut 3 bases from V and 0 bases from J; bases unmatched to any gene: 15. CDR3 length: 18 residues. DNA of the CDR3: TGCGCCAGCAGCTGTTCATTCCGACAGGGCGTAAGCTCCTACGAGCAGTACTTC. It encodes CASSCSFRQGVSSYEQYF.